This T cell receptor beta chain was retrieved from a study of spatial heterogeneity in lung cancer. Study findings and constraints: Ubiquitous expanded tumor TCRs showed up in blood more at resection than follow-up.

Time point here: sample taken at primary tumor resection. Material for sequencing was whole RNA from tumor, nontumor lung or frozen PBMC, left unsorted. The donor group consisted of some 70 patients who had untreated, early-stage non-small cell lung cancer. A unique molecular identifier was carried by every single TCR cDNA molecule. TCRdb re-called the 5' RACE reads with MiXCR, one entry per CDR3 protein. The table has about 44,000 distinct CDR3 sequences, roughly an eighth seen once. Comment on this clonotype: Its antigen is still unknown.

The receptor was derived from a male donor with early-stage non-small cell lung cancer. The input for sequencing was PBMCs, taken at surgery.

CDR3 loop: CASSFRSYNEQFF. In DNA, the CDR3 is TGTGCCAGCAGCTTCCGCTCCTACAATGAGCAGTTCTTC. V is TRBV5-5 and J is TRBJ2-1; D is ambiguous. This CDR3 is built from 13 residues. Per germline, CDR1 SGHKS and CDR2 YYEKEE (reference sequence). The germline V and J ends were trimmed by 2 bases and 0 bases, with 3 bases remaining between them. Full variable domain (outside the CDR3, taken from reference TRBV5-5 and TRBJ2-1): DAGVTQSPTHLIKTRGQQVTLRCSPISGHKSVSWYQQVLGQGPQFIFQYYEKEERGRGNFPDRFSARQFPNYSSELNVNALLLGDSALYLCASSFRSYNEQFFGPGTRLTVL.